The entry that follows covers one TCR beta chain sequence. TCRdb re-analysed the RT-PCR reads in MiXCR, keeping a single row per CDR3 protein. Of about 700,000 distinct CDR3 sequences listed, 13% to 15% are singletons. CDR1 is SGDLS, CDR2 YYNGEE, per germline. Trimming removed 0 bases from V and 8 bases from J, with 11 bases in between. The CDR3 has 13 residues. Source material: memory CD4+ T cells from blood. The J gene is TRBJ1-1, the V gene TRBV9; D unclear. The clonotype was recovered from a female donor in good health, serving as a healthy control. The CDR3 here is CASSVELGLEAFF. CDR3 nucleotides: TGTGCCAGCAGCGTAGAATTAGGGCTGGAAGCTTTCTTT.